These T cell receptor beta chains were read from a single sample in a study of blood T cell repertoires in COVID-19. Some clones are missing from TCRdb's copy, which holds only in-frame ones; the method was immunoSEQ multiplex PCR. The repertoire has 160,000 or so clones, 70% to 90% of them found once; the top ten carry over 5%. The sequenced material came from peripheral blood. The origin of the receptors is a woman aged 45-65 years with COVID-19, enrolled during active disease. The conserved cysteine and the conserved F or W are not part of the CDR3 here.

ASSPSRDGYT	TRBV18
ASRTNRLPLH	TRBV12-3/TRBV12-4
ATSDSGTGSNEKLF	TRBV24-1
AWSTEVTNYGYT	TRBV30
SAGTYNSPLH	TRBV29-1
ASSTWGQGKETQY	TRBV19
ASSGEQGNTEAF	TRBV5-1
ASSLAQSYGYT	TRBV7-9
ASSPSLLAGAADTQY	TRBV3-1/TRBV3-2
ASRTQGAVETQY	TRBV27
ATSSGGAWNEQF	TRBV15
ASSPWGRRGTDTQY	TRBV19
ASYRDRSYEQY	TRBV2
ASSPTRTSGDTEQF	TRBV18
ASSTDRVDQPQH	TRBV19
ASRPTGLETQY	TRBV7-2
ASSLGGRSPLH	TRBV11-2
ASSPGLAGSTDTQY	TRBV7-2
ASSLAKGQGSWDTQY	TRBV5-1
ASSLDRGYGYT	TRBV5-1
ASSRAGEQNIQY	TRBV6-6
ASSLQGMGTQY	TRBV6-5
ASSQDIEPEVFYNEQF	TRBV3-1/TRBV3-2
ASSQGTGNRGYT	TRBV3-1/TRBV3-2